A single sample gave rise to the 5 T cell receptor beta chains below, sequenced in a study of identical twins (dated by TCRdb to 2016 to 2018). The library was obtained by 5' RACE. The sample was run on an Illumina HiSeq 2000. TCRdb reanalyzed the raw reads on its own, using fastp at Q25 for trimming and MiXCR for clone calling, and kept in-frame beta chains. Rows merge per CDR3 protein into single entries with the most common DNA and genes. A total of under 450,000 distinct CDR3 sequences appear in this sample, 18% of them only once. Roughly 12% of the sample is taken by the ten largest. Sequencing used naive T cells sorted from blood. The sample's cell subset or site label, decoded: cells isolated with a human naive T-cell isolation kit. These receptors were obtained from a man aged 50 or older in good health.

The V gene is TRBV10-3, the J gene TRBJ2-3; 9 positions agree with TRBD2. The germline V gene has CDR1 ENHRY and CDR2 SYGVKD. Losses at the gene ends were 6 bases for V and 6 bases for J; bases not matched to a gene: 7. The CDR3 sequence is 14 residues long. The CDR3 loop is CAIRIAGAGDTQYF. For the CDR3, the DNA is TGTGCCATCAGGATAGCGGGGGCAGGTGATACGCAGTATTTT.

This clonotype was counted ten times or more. The CDR3 sequence is CSVNRAHGAADTQYF. The DNA for the CDR3 is TGCAGCGTTAATAGGGCGCATGGTGCGGCAGATACGCAGTATTTT. The rearrangement joins TRBV29-1 to TRBJ2-3; D gene uncertain. Trimming removed 5 bases from V and 4 bases from J, with 19 bases in between. This CDR3 spans 15 amino acids. The germline gives CDR1 SQVTM, CDR2 ANQGSEA.

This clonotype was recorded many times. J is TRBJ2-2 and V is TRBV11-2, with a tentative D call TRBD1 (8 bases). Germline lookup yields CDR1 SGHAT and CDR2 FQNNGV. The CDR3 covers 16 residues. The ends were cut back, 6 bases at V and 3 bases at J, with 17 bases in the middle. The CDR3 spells CASSQGGTGYTGELFF. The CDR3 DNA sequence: TGTGCCAGCAGTCAGGGGGGGACAGGTTACACCGGGGAGCTGTTTTTT. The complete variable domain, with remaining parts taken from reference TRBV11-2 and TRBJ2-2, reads EAGVAQSPRYKIIEKRQSVAFWCNPISGHATLYWYQQILGQGPKLLIQFQNNGVVDDSQLPKDRFSAERLKGVDSTLKIQPAKLEDSAVYLCASSQGGTGYTGELFFGEGSRLTVL.

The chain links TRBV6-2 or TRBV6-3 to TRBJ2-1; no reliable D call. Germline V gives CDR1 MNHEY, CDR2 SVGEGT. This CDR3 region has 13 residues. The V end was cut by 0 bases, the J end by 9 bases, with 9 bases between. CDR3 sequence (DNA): TGTGCCAGCAGTTACTCGATAGTGGTTGAGCAGTTCTTC. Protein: CASSYSIVVEQFF.

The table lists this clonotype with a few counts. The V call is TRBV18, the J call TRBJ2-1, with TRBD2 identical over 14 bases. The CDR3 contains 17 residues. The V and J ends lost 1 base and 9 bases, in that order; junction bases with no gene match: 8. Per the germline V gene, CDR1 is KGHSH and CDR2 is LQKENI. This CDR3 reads CASSPQGLAGGSGEQFF. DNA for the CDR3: TGTGCCAGCTCACCACAAGGACTAGCGGGGGGTTCCGGTGAGCAGTTCTTC.